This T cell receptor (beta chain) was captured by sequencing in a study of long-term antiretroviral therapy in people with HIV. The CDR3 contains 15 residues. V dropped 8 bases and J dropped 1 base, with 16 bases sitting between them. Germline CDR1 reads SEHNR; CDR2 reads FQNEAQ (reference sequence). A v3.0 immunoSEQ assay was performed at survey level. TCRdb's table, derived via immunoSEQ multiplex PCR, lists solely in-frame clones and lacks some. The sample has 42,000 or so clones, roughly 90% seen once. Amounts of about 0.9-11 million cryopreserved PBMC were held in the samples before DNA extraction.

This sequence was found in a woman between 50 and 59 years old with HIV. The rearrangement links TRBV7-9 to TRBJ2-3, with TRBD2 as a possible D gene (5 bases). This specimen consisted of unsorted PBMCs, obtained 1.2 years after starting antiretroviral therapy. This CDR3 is CASVLGPGGTDTQYF. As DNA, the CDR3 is TGTGCCAGCGTACTAGGGCCCGGGGGCACAGATACGCAGTATTTT.